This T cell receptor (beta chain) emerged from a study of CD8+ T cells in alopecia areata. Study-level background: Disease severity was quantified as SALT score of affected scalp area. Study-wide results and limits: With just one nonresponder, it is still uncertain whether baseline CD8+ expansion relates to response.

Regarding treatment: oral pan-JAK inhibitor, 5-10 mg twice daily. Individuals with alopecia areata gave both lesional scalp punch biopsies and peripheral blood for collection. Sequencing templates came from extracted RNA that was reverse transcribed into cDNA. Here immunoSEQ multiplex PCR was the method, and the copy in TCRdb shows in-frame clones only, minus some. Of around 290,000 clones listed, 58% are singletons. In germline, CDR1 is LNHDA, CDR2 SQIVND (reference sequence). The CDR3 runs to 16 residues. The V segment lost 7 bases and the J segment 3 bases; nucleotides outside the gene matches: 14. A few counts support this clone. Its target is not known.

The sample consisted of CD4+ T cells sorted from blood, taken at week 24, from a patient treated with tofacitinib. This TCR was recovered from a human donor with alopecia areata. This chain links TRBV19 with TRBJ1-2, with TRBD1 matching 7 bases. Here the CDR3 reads CASTRSPGQYYYGYTF. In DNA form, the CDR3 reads TGTGCCAGTACCCGCTCTCCGGGACAGTACTACTATGGCTACACCTTC.